This T cell receptor beta chain stems from a study of T cell responses to AZD1222 COVID-19 vaccine. Study conclusions and caveats: Clonal diversity was possibly underestimated; the donors were predominantly white British and more often female.

This CDR3 has 16 amino acids. The germline CDR1 and CDR2 sequences are MGHDK and SYGVNS. Trimming removed 3 bases at V and 1 base at J, with 16 bases between. Produced via immunoSEQ multiplex PCR; TCRdb's table is partial and in-frame only. Among around 50,000 clones listed, roughly 80% were seen once. Comment on this clone: Its target is unknown.

The chain joins TRBV25-1 to TRBJ2-7; no definite D call. The input for sequencing was peripheral blood, taken on day 0 of AZD1222 vaccination. This receptor was taken from an adult in good health. The CDR3 loop is CASSEGSRSESYEQYF. The CDR3 DNA sequence: TGTGCCAGCAGTGAGGGCAGTCGAAGCGAATCCTACGAGCAGTACTTC.